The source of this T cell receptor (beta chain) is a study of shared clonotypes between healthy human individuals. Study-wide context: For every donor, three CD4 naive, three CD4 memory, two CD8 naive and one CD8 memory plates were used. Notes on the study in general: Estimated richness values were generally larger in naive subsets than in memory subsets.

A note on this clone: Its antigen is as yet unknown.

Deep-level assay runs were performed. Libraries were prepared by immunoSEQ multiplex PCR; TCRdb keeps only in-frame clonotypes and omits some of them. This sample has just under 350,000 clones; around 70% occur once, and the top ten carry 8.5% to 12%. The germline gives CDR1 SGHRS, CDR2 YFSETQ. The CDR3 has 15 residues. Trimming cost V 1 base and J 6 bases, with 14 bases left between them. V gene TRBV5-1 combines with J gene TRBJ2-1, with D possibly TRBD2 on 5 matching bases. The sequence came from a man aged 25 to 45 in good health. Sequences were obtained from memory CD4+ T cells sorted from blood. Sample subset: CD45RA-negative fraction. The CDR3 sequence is CASSLSGPSLNEQFF. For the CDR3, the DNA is TGCGCCAGCAGCTTGAGCGGCCCATCCCTCAATGAGCAGTTCTTC.